Presented here are 27 T cell receptor beta chains from one specimen sequenced in a study of CD8 T cells in Susac syndrome. The RNA input was roughly 0.45 to 1 ug, and it was reverse transcribed with random hexamers. TCRdb processed the immunoSEQ multiplex PCR reads anew with MiXCR; each CDR3 protein has one entry. The sample contains some 260,000 distinct CDR3 sequences, about 88% of which appear only once. Sample: CD8+ T cells from PBMCs. All receptors come from a human donor with multiple sclerosis.

This clonotype was picked up one time. CDR3 DNA sequence: TGTGCCATCAGTGAAAAGTTCTTCCGCTCCGAGCAGTACTTC. Its protein product is CAISEKFFRSEQYF. The chain employs TRBV10-3 and TRBJ2-7; no clear D. Germline CDR1 reads ENHRY; CDR2 reads SYGVKD. With 3 bases removed from V and 6 bases from J, the gap between germline ends came to 15 bases. CDR3 length: 14 amino acids.

V and J are TRBV27 and TRBJ2-5; D gene uncertain. Trimming shortened V by 4 bases and J by 1 base, and 16 bases separated the two germline ends. The CDR3 runs to 16 residues. The germline CDR1 and CDR2 sequences are MNHEY and SMNVEV (reference sequence). The CDR3 sequence is CASSSTPTSSQETQYF. The CDR3 coding sequence is TGTGCCAGCAGTTCCACCCCCACAAGCAGCCAAGAGACCCAGTACTTC.

The chain joins TRBV6-5 to TRBJ1-1, with D hard to call. The CDR3 is 14 residues long. V was clipped by 0 bases and J by 4 bases, with 9 bases between them. Germline CDR1 and CDR2: MNHEY and SVGAGI. The CDR3 protein is CASSYSGSATEAFF. CDR3 bases: TGTGCCAGCAGTTACTCAGGGAGCGCCACTGAAGCTTTCTTT.

The chain is built from TRBV28 and TRBJ1-3; weak D call: TRBD1 (5 bases). This CDR3 region has 15 residues. Germline V gene lookup returns CDR1 MDHEN and CDR2 SYDVKM. V was cut by 5 bases and J by 1 base, with 12 bases left in between. CDR3 amino acids: CASSLGTESGNTIYF. CDR3 nucleotides: TGTGCCAGCAGTCTAGGGACGGAATCTGGAAACACCATATATTTT.

The chain joins TRBV4-1 to TRBJ2-7, with D perhaps TRBD2 (5 bases). V was pared by 1 base and J by 4 bases, with 14 bases between. This CDR3 region has 15 residues. Germline CDR1 is MGHRA and CDR2 is YSYEKL. CDR3 region: CASSQAADRRYEQYF. The CDR3 DNA is TGCGCCAGCAGCCAAGCAGCGGACCGAAGGTACGAGCAGTACTTC.

The V call is TRBV30, the J call TRBJ1-2; perhaps TRBD1 as D (6 bases). The CDR3 extends over 15 amino acids. V was clipped by 2 bases and J by 4 bases, with 17 bases between them. Germline assignment: CDR1 GTSNPN and CDR2 SVGIG (reference sequence). This chain's CDR3 is CAWSRLRQALYGYTF. In DNA form, the CDR3 reads TGTGCCTGGAGTCGACTCCGACAGGCCCTCTATGGCTACACCTTC. Drawing the rest from reference TRBV30 and TRBJ1-2, the complete variable domain is SQTIHQWPATLVQPVGSPLSLECTVEGTSNPNLYWYRQAAGRGLQLLFYSVGIGQISSEVPQNLSASRPQDRQFILSSKKLLLSDSGFYLCAWSRLRQALYGYTFGSGTRLTVV.

This sequence joins TRBV12-5 and TRBJ2-2; no clear D gene. Trimming stripped 2 bases from V and 5 bases from J, with 18 bases between. CDR3 length: 17 residues. Germline V gene sequence: CDR1 LGHNT, CDR2 FRNRAP. The CDR3 DNA reads as TGTGCTAGTGGTTTGTTTCGACCCCGTGATGGGACCGGGGAGCTGTTTTTT. This translates into CASGLFRPRDGTGELFF.

The rearrangement joins TRBV7-9 to TRBJ2-7, with D possibly matching TRBD1 (6 bases). The V end was cut by 5 bases, the J end by 0 bases, with 8 bases between. The CDR3 extends over 13 amino acids. The germline V gene encodes CDR1 SEHNR and CDR2 FQNEAQ (reference sequence). The CDR3 spells CASSADSSYEQYF. The CDR3 coding sequence is TGTGCCAGCAGCGCGGACAGCTCCTACGAGCAGTACTTC.

This clonotype was detected only a few times. The DNA of the CDR3 is TGTGCCAGCAGCCCACTGGGAGTGCTTGGAGAAAAACTGTTTTTT. Its protein is CASSPLGVLGEKLFF. The V call is TRBV6-1, the J call TRBJ1-4, with D uncertain. V was pared by 6 bases and J by 8 bases, with 19 bases between. CDR1 and CDR2 from the germline V gene are MNHNS and SASEGT. The CDR3 consists of 15 residues.

This chain joins TRBV7-9 and TRBJ1-3; D call uncertain. Germline CDR1 reads SEHNR; CDR2 reads FQNEAQ (reference sequence). Trimming removed 5 bases at V and 8 bases at J, with 10 bases between. CDR3 length: 12 amino acids. This CDR3 is CASSGTPYTIYF. In DNA, the CDR3 is TGTGCCAGCAGCGGCACACCGTACACCATATATTTT.

The chain couples TRBV7-9 to TRBJ1-2; D possibly corresponds to TRBD1 (6 bases). V was pared by 3 bases and J by 3 bases, with 14 bases between. The CDR3 covers 15 residues. Germline CDR1 SEHNR, CDR2 FQNEAQ (reference sequence). This chain's CDR3 is CASSFPQGPHYGYTF. The CDR3 region has the DNA TGTGCCAGCAGCTTCCCCCAGGGGCCCCACTATGGCTACACCTTC. The variable domain in full, with the rest retrieved from reference TRBV7-9 and TRBJ1-2, is DTGVSQNPRHKITKRGQNVTFRCDPISEHNRLYWYRQTLGQGPEFLTYFQNEAQLEKSRLLSDRFSAERPKGSFSTLEIQRTEQGDSAMYLCASSFPQGPHYGYTFGSGTRLTVV.

This CDR3 is CSVETSGSYEQYF. CDR3 nucleotides: TGCAGCGTTGAGACTAGCGGGAGCTACGAGCAGTACTTC. The chain couples TRBV29-1 to TRBJ2-7, with 12 bases lining up with TRBD2. The CDR3 loop spans 13 amino acids. From germline, CDR1 is SQVTM and CDR2 ANQGSEA. V lost 3 bases to trimming and J lost 3 bases; unmatched junction nucleotides: 0.

With regard to this clonotype: One end of the junction fails to match germline, which may point to a read error. The chain recombines TRBV7-7 with TRBJ2-1; TRBD1 aligns across 9 bases. Germline V gives CDR1 SSHAT, CDR2 FNYEAQ (reference sequence). The CDR3 has 14 amino acids. The CDR3 nucleotides read TGTGCTAGCAGCTCTGGACAGGGGTGGGATGAGCAGTTCTTC. Amino acids: CASSSGQGWDEQFF.

This rearrangement joins TRBV27 to TRBJ2-1, with D perhaps TRBD1 (5 bases). Germline assignment: CDR1 MNHEY and CDR2 SMNVEV (reference sequence). The V end lost 5 bases, the J end lost 5 bases, and 25 bases lay between the germline ends. CDR3 length: 18 amino acids. CDR3 nucleotides: TGTGCCAGCAGTCCTCTCCCCCTAAGACAGTTACTCAACAATGAGCAGTTCTTC. Its translation is CASSPLPLRQLLNNEQFF.

The chain links TRBV12-3 or TRBV12-4 to TRBJ2-5; 14 bases are a match to TRBD2. CDR3 size: 14 residues. V dropped 6 bases and J dropped 5; count of bases not matched to a gene: 2. This CDR3 is CASSWTSGRETQYF. The CDR3 bases are TGTGCCAGCAGCTGGACTAGCGGGAGGGAGACCCAGTACTTC.

This chain connects TRBV27 to TRBJ1-2; a possible D gene is TRBD1 (5 bases). The CDR3 contains 14 residues. CDR1 is MNHEY and CDR2 is SMNVEV in the germline V gene (reference sequence). Trimming took off 0 bases at V and 8 bases at J, with 13 bases between the two ends. The CDR3 sequence is CASSLSWDGGGYTF. In DNA, the CDR3 is TGTGCCAGCAGTTTATCATGGGACGGTGGAGGCTACACCTTC.

The rearrangement links TRBV27 to TRBJ2-1; a weak D match, TRBD2 (5 bases). The CDR3 runs 14 residues. V was clipped by 10 bases and J by 4 bases, with 17 bases between them. Germline-derived CDR1 and CDR2 are MNHEY and SMNVEV (reference sequence). CDR3 protein: CATQKRESYNEQFF. CDR3 DNA: TGTGCCACCCAAAAGAGGGAGAGTTACAATGAGCAGTTCTTC.

This clonotype showed up just once. The rearrangement joins TRBV27 to TRBJ2-7, with a possible D match to TRBD2 (5 bases). The germline V and J ends were trimmed by 4 bases and 2 bases, with 21 bases remaining between them. The CDR3 is 17 amino acids. The V gene's germline CDR1 is MNHEY and CDR2 SMNVEV (reference sequence). DNA of the CDR3: TGTGCCAGCAGTTCCCCCCGGACGGGGTTCCCTCCCTACGAGCAGTACTTC. This translates into CASSSPRTGFPPYEQYF.

The V gene is TRBV30, the J gene TRBJ2-2, with 8 bases identical to TRBD1. V lost 5 bases, J lost 6 bases, and 8 bases stayed unmatched. Germline CDR1 and CDR2: GTSNPN and SVGIG (reference sequence). This CDR3 is 14 amino acids long. This chain's CDR3 is CAWSTLTGAGELFF. The CDR3 coding sequence is TGTGCCTGGTCTACGTTGACAGGGGCCGGGGAGCTGTTTTTT. Full variable domain (missing parts from reference TRBV30 and TRBJ2-2): SQTIHQWPATLVQPVGSPLSLECTVEGTSNPNLYWYRQAAGRGLQLLFYSVGIGQISSEVPQNLSASRPQDRQFILSSKKLLLSDSGFYLCAWSTLTGAGELFFGEGSRLTVL.

The rearrangement uses TRBV12-3 or TRBV12-4 and TRBJ2-3, with D unclear. The CDR3 contains 15 residues. V was shortened by 7 bases and J by 1 base, with 15 bases between the two germline ends. The CDR3 DNA follows: TGTGCCAGCACTACGAATAGGGCCGGCACAGATACGCAGTATTTT. Its translation is CASTTNRAGTDTQYF.

CDR3 loop: CASSPYPGQGAPDTQYF. For the CDR3, the DNA is TGTGCCAGCAGCCCTTACCCGGGACAGGGGGCCCCAGATACGCAGTATTTT. The chain combines TRBV7-8 with TRBJ2-3; 12 bases align to TRBD1. Losses at the gene ends were 5 bases for V and 4 bases for J; bases not matched to a gene: 10. The CDR3 contains 17 residues. Germline V gene data show CDR1 as SGHVS and CDR2 as FQNEAQ. The complete variable domain, with remaining parts taken from reference TRBV7-8 and TRBJ2-3, reads GAGVSQSPRYKVAKRGQDVALRCDPISGHVSLFWYQQALGQGPEFLTYFQNEAQLDKSGLPSDRFFAERPEGSVSTLKIQRTQQEDSAVYLCASSPYPGQGAPDTQYFGPGTRLTVL.

Worth noting for this clonotype: The DNA is omitted, as the CDR3 cannot be located on it reliably, and the CDR3 follows TCRdb's listing. This chain links TRBV18 with TRBJ2-5; the table's D call TRBD1 went unverified against the DNA. The CDR3 length equals 15 residues, ends included. CDR1 KGHSH and CDR2 LQKENI come from the germline V gene. The CDR3 spells CASSPGRRAGTNPYF.

The chain combines TRBV29-1 with TRBJ2-7; TRBD1 matches 11 bases. The length of the CDR3 is 13 residues. Germline V gene data show CDR1 as SQVTM and CDR2 as ANQGSEA. V was clipped by 6 bases and J by 4 bases; unmatched bases: 5. The CDR3 DNA reads TGCAGCGTAGGACAGGGGGCGAGATACGAGCAGTACTTC. As protein: CSVGQGARYEQYF.

The CDR3: CASSQDRGAAGYGYTF. The CDR3 coding sequence is TGTGCCAGCAGCCAAGATCGAGGGGCGGCTGGCTATGGCTACACCTTC. The V gene is TRBV3-1, the J gene TRBJ1-2; a possible D gene is TRBD1 (5 bases). Per the germline V gene, CDR1 is LGHDT and CDR2 is YNNKEL (reference sequence). Trimming removed 0 bases at V and 4 bases at J, with 15 bases between. The CDR3 is 16 amino acids.

There are a few counts of this clonotype. The V gene is TRBV3-1, the J gene TRBJ2-7, with 9 bases identical to TRBD1. The CDR3 covers 16 residues. From germline, CDR1 is LGHDT and CDR2 YNNKEL (reference sequence). V was pared by 1 base and J by 4 bases, with 8 bases of the junction left unmatched. The chain's CDR3 is CASSQGPGTGRYEQYF. CDR3 DNA sequence: TGTGCCAGCAGCCAAGGCCCCGGGACAGGGCGGTACGAGCAGTACTTC.

The V and J genes are TRBV12-3 or TRBV12-4 and TRBJ1-1; D perhaps matches TRBD1 (6 bases). The V end lost 10 bases, the J end lost 2 bases, and 23 bases lay between the germline ends. This CDR3 has 16 residues. The chain's CDR3 is CANLSPTQGSNTEAFF. The DNA for the CDR3 is TGTGCCAATCTGTCTCCTACTCAGGGGAGCAACACTGAAGCTTTCTTT.

This sequence joins TRBV2 and TRBJ2-2; maybe TRBD2 (6 bases). V shed 4 bases and J shed 6 bases, with 12 bases lying between them. Germline V gene data show CDR1 as SNHLY and CDR2 as FYNNEI. There are 14 residues in the CDR3. CDR3 nucleotide sequence: TGTGCCAGCAGTGGGCCCGGGAGTGCCGGGGAGCTGTTTTTT. Protein sequence: CASSGPGSAGELFF.